The rows below give T cell receptor beta chains drawn from one sample of a study of control samples from healthy donors and cancer patients. Sequenced by immunoSEQ multiplex PCR; TCRdb stores in-frame clones only, minus some. Among tens of thousands of clones listed, around 87% were seen once. Sequencing was performed on PBMCs. The receptors originated from a woman aged 50 to 60 with head and neck cancer. The CDR3 runs from the conserved cysteine through the conserved F or W. Each record gives: CDR3 DNA, CDR3 protein, J gene, D gene, CDR3 length, V gene, clone size. D genes are given only for firm matches. For some rows the clone size is stated as once, few or many, or as a class when expanded; others skip it.

CDR3nt: TGTGCCAGCCCTAAGGAGAGTGAAAAACTGTTTTTT
CDR3aa: CASPKESEKLFF
j_gene: TRBJ1-4
d_gene: .
len: 12
v_gene: TRBV9
abundance: .

CDR3nt: TGTGCCAGTAGTATATCCCCGGGGACCGAGACCCAGTACTTC
CDR3aa: CASSISPGTETQYF
j_gene: TRBJ2-5
d_gene: .
len: 14
v_gene: TRBV19
abundance: .

CDR3nt: TGTGCCAGCAGCAAGAACAGGGGAAAGGACTACGAGCAGTACTTC
CDR3aa: CASSKNRGKDYEQYF
j_gene: TRBJ2-7
d_gene: .
len: 15
v_gene: TRBV21-1
abundance: once

CDR3nt: TGTGCCAGCAGCTTAAATCCAGGGGAAAATCAGCCCCAGCATTTT
CDR3aa: CASSLNPGENQPQHF
j_gene: TRBJ1-5
d_gene: .
len: 15
v_gene: TRBV7-3
abundance: .

CDR3nt: TGCGCCAGCAGCAAGGGACAGGGGGGGCATAATTCACCCCTCCACTTT
CDR3aa: CASSKGQGGHNSPLHF
j_gene: TRBJ1-6
d_gene: TRBD1
len: 16
v_gene: TRBV5-1
abundance: .

CDR3nt: TGTGCCAGTGTCAGGAGTGGCGTGGACACTGAAGCTTTCTTT
CDR3aa: CASVRSGVDTEAFF
j_gene: TRBJ1-1
d_gene: .
len: 14
v_gene: TRBV10-3
abundance: .

CDR3nt: TGTGCCAGCAGCCCACTAGAAGCGGGGGGCCGCACAGATACGCAGTATTTT
CDR3aa: CASSPLEAGGRTDTQYF
j_gene: TRBJ2-3
d_gene: TRBD2
len: 17
v_gene: TRBV7-7
abundance: .

CDR3nt: TGTGCCAGCAACTCCGGGACAGGGGGCTATGGCTACACCTTC
CDR3aa: CASNSGTGGYGYTF
j_gene: TRBJ1-2
d_gene: TRBD1
len: 14
v_gene: TRBV28
abundance: .

CDR3nt: TGTGCCAGCAACTTATCACCCGGGGATACGCAGTATTTT
CDR3aa: CASNLSPGDTQYF
j_gene: TRBJ2-3
d_gene: .
len: 13
v_gene: TRBV7-3
abundance: .

CDR3nt: TGTGCCAGCAGTGAAATTGGGGGGCGACAAGAGACCCAGTACTTC
CDR3aa: CASSEIGGRQETQYF
j_gene: TRBJ2-5
d_gene: .
len: 15
v_gene: TRBV6-1
abundance: .

CDR3nt: TGCGCCAGCAGCACGGGACAGGGGCAAGAGACCCAGTACTTC
CDR3aa: CASSTGQGQETQYF
j_gene: TRBJ2-5
d_gene: TRBD1
len: 14
v_gene: TRBV5-1
abundance: .

CDR3nt: TGTGCCTGGAGTTACAGTTCTAATGAAAAACTGTTTTTT
CDR3aa: CAWSYSSNEKLFF
j_gene: TRBJ1-4
d_gene: .
len: 13
v_gene: TRBV30
abundance: .

CDR3nt: TGTGCCAGTAGTATAGAGGGACTCTATGGCTACACCTTC
CDR3aa: CASSIEGLYGYTF
j_gene: TRBJ1-2
d_gene: .
len: 13
v_gene: TRBV19
abundance: .

CDR3nt: TGTGCCAGCAGTCACCGGACTACCCCTACAGATACGCAGTATTTT
CDR3aa: CASSHRTTPTDTQYF
j_gene: TRBJ2-3
d_gene: .
len: 15
v_gene: TRBV27
abundance: .

CDR3nt: TGCGCCAGCAGTGAGGGTCTAGCGGAGACAGATACGCAGTATTTT
CDR3aa: CASSEGLAETDTQYF
j_gene: TRBJ2-3
d_gene: TRBD2
len: 15
v_gene: TRBV10-1
abundance: .

CDR3nt: TGTGCCAGTAGTATAGGGGGCAATGGCAATCAGCCCCAGCATTTT
CDR3aa: CASSIGGNGNQPQHF
j_gene: TRBJ1-5
d_gene: .
len: 15
v_gene: TRBV19
abundance: .

CDR3nt: TGTGCCAGTAGTATAGGGTCGCCCCGGGAGACCCAGTACTTC
CDR3aa: CASSIGSPRETQYF
j_gene: TRBJ2-5
d_gene: .
len: 14
v_gene: TRBV19
abundance: .

CDR3nt: TGTGCCAGCAGTGAAGGTGTCCTAGACTCCTACGAGCAGTACTTC
CDR3aa: CASSEGVLDSYEQYF
j_gene: TRBJ2-7
d_gene: .
len: 15
v_gene: TRBV6-1
abundance: .

CDR3nt: TGTGCCAGCAGCCGAGAAATCGACAGCTACTCGGGCTACACCTTC
CDR3aa: CASSREIDSYSGYTF
j_gene: TRBJ1-2
d_gene: .
len: 15
v_gene: TRBV3-1/TRBV3-2
abundance: .

CDR3nt: TGTGCCAGCAGACTCAGACAGGGGAGCGAGCAGTACTTC
CDR3aa: CASRLRQGSEQYF
j_gene: TRBJ2-7
d_gene: TRBD1
len: 13
v_gene: TRBV28
abundance: .